This paragraph covers one T cell receptor beta chain sequence. The data are from a study of blood T cell repertoires in COVID-19. Across the study: There were acute and convalescent COVID-19 samples, and they came from the United States, Italy and Spain. T cells, B-cell-depleted T cells, or PBMCs provided the cDNA or gDNA that served as material.

Original methodology: Reference gene primer amplification gave estimated nucleated cell counts. Assay used: immunoSEQ multiplex PCR; TCRdb lists only in-frame clones, some missing. From that table come the V and J calls and clone size; the DNA was used to work out D and trimming. The sample has about 200,000 clones; around four fifths are singletons. The CDR3 is 13 residues long. Deletions cut 5 bases from V and 9 bases from J, with 16 bases between. From germline, CDR1 is SGHVS and CDR2 FQNEAQ. Seattle-derived patients entered the study during active infection and were followed longitudinally. Material: peripheral blood. This receptor was identified in a man aged 55-75 years with COVID-19, enrolled during active disease. The V call is TRBV7-8, the J call TRBJ1-1; TRBD1 is a possible D gene (6 bases). CDR3 bases: TGTGCCAGCAGCCTTCCCACAGGGCCAAAAGCTTTCTTT. This gives the protein CASSLPTGPKAFF.